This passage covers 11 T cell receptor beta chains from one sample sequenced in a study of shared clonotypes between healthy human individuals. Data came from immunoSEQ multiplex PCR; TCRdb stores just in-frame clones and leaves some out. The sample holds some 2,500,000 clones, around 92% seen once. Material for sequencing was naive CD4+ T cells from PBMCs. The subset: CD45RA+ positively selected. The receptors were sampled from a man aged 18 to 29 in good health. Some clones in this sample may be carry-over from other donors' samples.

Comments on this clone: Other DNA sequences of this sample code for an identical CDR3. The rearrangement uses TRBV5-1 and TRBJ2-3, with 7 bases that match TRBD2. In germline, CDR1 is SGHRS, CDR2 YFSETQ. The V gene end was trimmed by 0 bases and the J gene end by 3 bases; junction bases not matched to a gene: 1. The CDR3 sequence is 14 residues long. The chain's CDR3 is CASSLAGGTDTQYF. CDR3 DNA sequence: TGCGCCAGCAGCTTGGCGGGAGGTACAGATACGCAGTATTTT.

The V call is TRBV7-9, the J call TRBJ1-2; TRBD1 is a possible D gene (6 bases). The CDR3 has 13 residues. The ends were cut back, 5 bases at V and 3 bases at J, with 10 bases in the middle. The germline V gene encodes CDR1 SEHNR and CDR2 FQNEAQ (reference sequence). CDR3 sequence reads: CASSQAGDYGYTF. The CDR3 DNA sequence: TGTGCCAGCAGCCAAGCAGGGGACTATGGCTACACCTTC.

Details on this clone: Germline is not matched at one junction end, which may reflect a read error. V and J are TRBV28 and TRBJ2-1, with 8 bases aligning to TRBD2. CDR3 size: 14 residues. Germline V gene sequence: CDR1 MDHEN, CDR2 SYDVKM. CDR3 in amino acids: CASSGGRPYSEQFF. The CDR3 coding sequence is TGTGCCAGCAGTGGCGGGAGGCCGTACAGTGAGCAGTTCTTC.

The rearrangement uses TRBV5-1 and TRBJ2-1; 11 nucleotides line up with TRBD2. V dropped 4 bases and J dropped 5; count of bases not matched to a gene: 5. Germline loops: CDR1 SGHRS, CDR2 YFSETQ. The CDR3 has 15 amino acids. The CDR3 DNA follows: TGCGCCAGCAGCACTAGCGGGAGTGGGAACAATGAGCAGTTCTTC. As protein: CASSTSGSGNNEQFF.

This CDR3 reads CAISAEGNTEAFF. The CDR3 DNA is TGTGCCATCAGTGCTGAGGGGAACACTGAAGCTTTCTTT. The J gene is TRBJ1-1, the V gene TRBV10-3, with D hard to call. Germline assignment: CDR1 ENHRY and CDR2 SYGVKD. The CDR3 is 13 residues long. V lost 4 bases and J lost 1, with 7 bases in between.

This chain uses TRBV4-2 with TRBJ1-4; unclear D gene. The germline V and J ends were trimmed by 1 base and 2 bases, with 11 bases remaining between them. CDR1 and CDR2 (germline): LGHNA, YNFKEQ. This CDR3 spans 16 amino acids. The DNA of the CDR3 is TGTGCCAGCAGCCAAGGAGGACTTGCCACTAATGAAAAACTGTTTTTT. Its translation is CASSQGGLATNEKLFF.

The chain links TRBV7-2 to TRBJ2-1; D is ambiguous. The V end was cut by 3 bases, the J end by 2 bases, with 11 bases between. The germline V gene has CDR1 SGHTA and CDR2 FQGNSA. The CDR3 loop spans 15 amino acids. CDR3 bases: TGTGCCAGCAGCTTGGCGTTCTCCGCCTACAATGAGCAGTTCTTC. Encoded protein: CASSLAFSAYNEQFF.

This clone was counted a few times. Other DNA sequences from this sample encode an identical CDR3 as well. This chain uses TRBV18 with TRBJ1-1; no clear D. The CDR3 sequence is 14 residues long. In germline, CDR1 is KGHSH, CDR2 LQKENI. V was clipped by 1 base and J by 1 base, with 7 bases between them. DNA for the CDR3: TGTGCCAGCTCACCACGGAGGGAGAACACTGAAGCTTTCTTT. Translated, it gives CASSPRRENTEAFF.

CDR3: CASRTGSNTGELFF. As DNA, the CDR3 is TGCGCCAGCAGGACAGGTTCGAACACCGGGGAGCTGTTTTTT. This chain joins TRBV5-1 and TRBJ2-2, with D perhaps TRBD1 (6 bases). The germline CDR1 and CDR2 sequences are SGHRS and YFSETQ. This CDR3 spans 14 amino acids. V was shortened by 5 bases and J by 0 bases, with 8 bases between the two germline ends.

The CDR3 protein is CASSPTVVSGNIGDTQYF. CDR3 DNA sequence: TGCGCCAGCAGTCCTACCGTTGTTAGCGGGAATATAGGAGATACGCAGTATTTT. The J gene is TRBJ2-3, the V gene TRBV5-1; 8 nucleotides agree with TRBD2. The germline V gene has CDR1 SGHRS and CDR2 YFSETQ. The CDR3 covers 18 residues. Trimming cost V 5 bases and J 5 bases; bases outside gene matches: 19.

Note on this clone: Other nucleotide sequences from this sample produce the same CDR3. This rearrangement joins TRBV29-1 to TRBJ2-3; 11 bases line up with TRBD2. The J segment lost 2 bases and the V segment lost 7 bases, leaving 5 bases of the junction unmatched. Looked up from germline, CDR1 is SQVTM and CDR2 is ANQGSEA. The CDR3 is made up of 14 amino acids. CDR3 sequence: CSARLAGSTDTQYF. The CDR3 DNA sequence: TGCAGCGCCCGACTAGCGGGATCCACAGATACGCAGTATTTT.